The 30 T cell receptor beta chains presented below share a single source sample, sequenced in a study of shared clonotypes between healthy human individuals. The assay was immunoSEQ multiplex PCR, and TCRdb's table has in-frame clones only and misses some. The table lists some 1.4 million clones, roughly 95% of them singletons. Sequencing input: naive CD4+ T cells sorted from blood. Subset here: CD45RA+ positively selected. These receptors were obtained from a man aged 25-45 years in good health.

This chain connects TRBV15 to TRBJ2-1; D gene uncertain. The CDR3 extends over 13 amino acids. CDR1 is LNHNV and CDR2 is YYDKDF in the germline V gene (reference sequence). V gave up 1 base and J gave up 8 bases, with 9 bases separating them. The CDR3 nucleotides are TGTGCCACCAGCAGAGTTGGTGGCGATGAGCAGTTCTTC. It yields the protein CATSRVGGDEQFF.

The chain carries TRBV29-1 and TRBJ1-2; no reliable D call. The CDR3 is 12 amino acids. The germline V and J ends were trimmed by 7 bases and 2 bases, with 11 bases remaining between them. Germline V gives CDR1 SQVTM, CDR2 ANQGSEA. The CDR3 sequence: CSATDINYGYTF. DNA of the CDR3: TGCAGCGCAACAGACATAAACTATGGCTACACCTTC.

The CDR3 DNA sequence: TGTGCCAGCAGGGCCGGACAGGGGGCCAAAAACATTCAGTACTTC. Translating it yields CASRAGQGAKNIQYF. The genes are TRBV2 and TRBJ2-4; 9 nucleotides align to TRBD1. This CDR3 is 15 amino acids long. Germline assignment: CDR1 SNHLY and CDR2 FYNNEI. V lost 6 bases and J lost 1; bases outside the gene matches: 4.

The CDR3 is CASSLDGRLNTGELFF. The CDR3 region has the DNA TGTGCCAGCAGCTTGGATGGCAGGCTGAACACCGGGGAGCTGTTTTTT. The V call is TRBV5-4, the J call TRBJ2-2, with no clear D. The CDR3 sequence is 16 residues long. From germline, CDR1 is SGHNT and CDR2 YYREEE (reference sequence). The V end was cut by 0 bases, the J end by 1 base, with 10 bases between.

Here the CDR3 DNA reads TGTGCCAGCAGCCCCGGGACCTACAGCACAGATACGCAGTATTTT. Residues: CASSPGTYSTDTQYF. The chain links TRBV9 to TRBJ2-3; D is tentatively TRBD1 or TRBD2 (5 bases each). CDR3 length: 15 amino acids. The ends were cut back, 4 bases at V and 0 bases at J, with 12 bases in the middle. Germline values: CDR1 SGDLS, CDR2 YYNGEE. Based on the CDR3 plus reference TRBV9 and TRBJ2-3, the full variable domain is DSGVTQTPKHLITATGQRVTLRCSPRSGDLSVYWYQQSLDQGLQFLIQYYNGEERAKGNILERFSAQQFPDLHSELNLSSLELGDSALYFCASSPGTYSTDTQYFGPGTRLTVL.

The chain recombines TRBV9 with TRBJ2-5; no firm D call. The V gene lost 0 bases and the J gene lost 2 bases, with 5 bases spanning the gap. The germline V gene has CDR1 SGDLS and CDR2 YYNGEE. The CDR3 is 13 residues long. This CDR3 reads CASSVANQETQYF. The CDR3 DNA reads as TGTGCCAGCAGCGTAGCAAATCAAGAGACCCAGTACTTC.

V is TRBV9 and J is TRBJ2-3; 10 bases are a match to TRBD2. Germline CDR1 is SGDLS and CDR2 is YYNGEE. Trimming removed 4 bases from V and 2 bases from J; junction bases left unmatched: 7. This CDR3 spans 16 amino acids. CDR3 region: CASSTRTSGLTDTQYF. DNA of the CDR3: TGTGCCAGCAGCACAAGGACTAGCGGTCTCACAGATACGCAGTATTTT.

The V gene is TRBV18, the J gene TRBJ2-5, with 9 bases fitting TRBD1. The CDR3 totals 15 residues. In germline, CDR1 is KGHSH, CDR2 LQKENI. J gave up 5 bases and V 1 base, and 5 bases lay outside the gene matches. CDR3: CASSPRTGALETQYF. The CDR3 DNA sequence: TGTGCCAGCTCACCACGGACAGGGGCTTTGGAGACCCAGTACTTC.

V gene TRBV6-5 combines with J gene TRBJ1-5, with 9 bases fitting TRBD1. Germline CDR1 and CDR2: MNHEY and SVGAGI. The CDR3 length is 15 residues. J lost 4 bases, V lost 6 bases, and 7 bases had no gene match. CDR3: CASSAAGTGNQPQHF. CDR3 DNA: TGTGCCAGCAGCGCTGCCGGGACAGGGAATCAGCCCCAGCATTTT.

The CDR3 DNA is TGCAGCGTCCAGGGACAGACGCCCTACGAGCAGTACTTC. It is translated as CSVQGQTPYEQYF. The chain couples TRBV29-1 to TRBJ2-7; TRBD1 matches at 7 bases. V lost 6 bases and J lost 2; bases outside the gene matches: 7. Germline CDR1 and CDR2: SQVTM and ANQGSEA. The CDR3 is 13 amino acids.

The gene calls are TRBV6-5 and TRBJ2-5; the D is unclear. The germline gives CDR1 MNHEY, CDR2 SVGAGI. The germline V and J ends were trimmed by 2 bases and 4 bases, with 11 bases remaining between them. CDR3 length: 14 amino acids. The CDR3 loop is CASSYRPLGETQYF. CDR3 bases: TGTGCCAGCAGTTACCGCCCCCTCGGAGAGACCCAGTACTTC.

V usage is TRBV4-2 and J usage is TRBJ2-2; TRBD1 might be the D (6 bases). Deletions cut 4 bases from V and 8 bases from J, with 11 bases between. The CDR3 runs 13 residues. CDR1 and CDR2 (germline): LGHNA, YNFKEQ. This CDR3 reads CASSRTGSGELFF. The CDR3, as DNA: TGTGCCAGCAGCCGCACAGGGTCTGGGGAGCTGTTTTTT.

V is TRBV29-1 and J is TRBJ1-1; D may be TRBD1 (6 bases). The CDR3 consists of 13 residues. Between the trimmed V and J ends, which lost 7 bases and 7 bases, there was a span of 19 bases. CDR1 and CDR2 from the germline V gene are SQVTM and ANQGSEA. CDR3 residues: CSAWGPGDYEAFF. The CDR3 DNA is TGCAGCGCTTGGGGTCCAGGGGACTATGAAGCTTTCTTT.

The chain links TRBV27 to TRBJ2-7; weak D call: TRBD1 (5 bases). Trimming removed 2 bases at V and 1 base at J, with 9 bases between. This CDR3 comprises 14 residues. Looked up from germline, CDR1 is MNHEY and CDR2 is SMNVEV (reference sequence). The CDR3 DNA reads as TGTGCCAGCAGTTTAATTGACAGTTCCTACGAGCAGTACTTC. Its translation is CASSLIDSSYEQYF.

This clone was observed a single time. The chain employs TRBV9 and TRBJ2-2, with a possible D match to TRBD2 (7 bases). The CDR3 has 14 amino acids. Germline values: CDR1 SGDLS, CDR2 YYNGEE. The ends were cut back, 7 bases at V and 3 bases at J, with 13 bases in the middle. CDR3 DNA: TGTGCCAGCCGACGGGGGGCGGACACCGGGGAGCTGTTTTTT. As protein: CASRRGADTGELFF. Combining the CDR3 with reference TRBV9 and TRBJ2-2 gives the whole variable domain DSGVTQTPKHLITATGQRVTLRCSPRSGDLSVYWYQQSLDQGLQFLIQYYNGEERAKGNILERFSAQQFPDLHSELNLSSLELGDSALYFCASRRGADTGELFFGEGSRLTVL.

The chain has TRBV19 and TRBJ1-1; D uncertain. In germline, CDR1 is LNHDA, CDR2 SQIVND (reference sequence). The V and J ends lost 8 bases and 5 bases respectively, with 15 bases between them. The CDR3 is 13 amino acids. In DNA form, the CDR3 reads TGTGCCAGTCAACATCCTGGGAGTACTGAAGCTTTCTTT. Amino acids: CASQHPGSTEAFF.

A single count supports this clone. The chain uses TRBV5-1 and TRBJ2-2, with D perhaps TRBD1 (6 bases). V lost 2 bases and J 2 bases, leaving 10 bases between the germline ends. The CDR3 has 15 residues. CDR1 SGHRS and CDR2 YFSETQ come from the germline V gene. The CDR3 DNA sequence: TGCGCCAGCAGCTTTTCCAGGGGAAACACCGGGGAGCTGTTTTTT. Protein sequence: CASSFSRGNTGELFF.

The chain combines TRBV25-1 with TRBJ1-5, with TRBD1 matching over 10 bases. Germline-derived CDR1 and CDR2 are MGHDK and SYGVNS. The CDR3 sequence is 15 residues long. V lost 4 bases, J lost 6 bases, and 6 bases stayed unmatched. For the CDR3, the DNA is TGTGCCAGCAGTGGGGACAGGGGCCTTGCTCAGCCCCAGCATTTT. It yields the protein CASSGDRGLAQPQHF.

The V call is TRBV6-1, the J call TRBJ2-3; unclear D gene. The CDR3 loop spans 13 amino acids. Trimming removed 3 bases at V and 2 bases at J, with 6 bases between. Germline-derived CDR1 and CDR2 are MNHNS and SASEGT. The CDR3: CASSEVYTDTQYF. CDR3 sequence (DNA): TGTGCCAGCAGTGAGGTCTACACAGATACGCAGTATTTT.

The genes are TRBV25-1 and TRBJ2-3; no firm D call. This CDR3 contains 11 residues. Trimming took off 4 bases at V and 7 bases at J, with 6 bases between the two ends. The germline gives CDR1 MGHDK, CDR2 SYGVNS. The CDR3 region is CASSGLNTQYF. DNA for the CDR3: TGTGCCAGCAGTGGACTGAATACGCAGTATTTT. Full variable domain (missing parts from reference TRBV25-1 and TRBJ2-3): EADIYQTPRYLVIGTGKKITLECSQTMGHDKMYWYQQDPGMELHLIHYSYGVNSTEKGDLSSESTVSRIRTEHFPLTLESARPSHTSQYLCASSGLNTQYFGPGTRLTVL.

With regard to this clone: At one end, the junction sequence differs from germline, possibly due to a read error. This chain uses TRBV7-9 with TRBJ2-7, with TRBD2 matching over 7 bases. This CDR3 contains 11 residues. The germline CDR1 and CDR2 sequences are SEHNR and FQNEAQ (reference sequence). CDR3 bases: TGTGCCAGCAGCCTCGGGAGGTCCCATCGGTGG. Residues: CASSLGRSHRW.

This chain joins TRBV28 and TRBJ2-1; 8 bases are shared with TRBD1. V gave up 4 bases and J gave up 9 bases; unmatched junction bases: 8. In germline, CDR1 is MDHEN, CDR2 SYDVKM. The CDR3 runs to 14 residues. In DNA form, the CDR3 reads TGTGCCAGCAGTTCAGGGGGCCGAGTCCGTGAGCAGTTCTTC. This gives the protein CASSSGGRVREQFF.

This clone has only one observation. The V call is TRBV7-9, the J call TRBJ2-3, with a tentative D call TRBD2 (5 bases). V was clipped by 3 bases and J by 0 bases, with 16 bases between them. The CDR3 runs 17 residues. CDR1 is SEHNR and CDR2 is FQNEAQ in the germline V gene (reference sequence). The CDR3 here is CASSFMREPQSTDTQYF. CDR3 DNA: TGTGCCAGCAGCTTTATGAGGGAACCCCAGAGCACAGATACGCAGTATTTT.

The rearrangement links TRBV18 to TRBJ2-1; D is perhaps TRBD1 (6 bases). The CDR3 totals 11 residues. The V end lost 11 bases, the J end lost 8 bases, and 13 bases lay between the germline ends. Germline CDR1 is KGHSH and CDR2 is LQKENI. The CDR3 here is CASQGWHEQFF. The CDR3 DNA reads as TGTGCCTCCCAGGGGTGGCATGAGCAGTTCTTC.

This clone appeared a single time. The rearrangement uses TRBV11-2 and TRBJ1-2; 8 nucleotides match TRBD1. The germline V gene encodes CDR1 SGHAT and CDR2 FQNNGV. Trimming took 6 bases from V and 4 from J; bases not matched to a gene: 10. The CDR3 is 15 amino acids. CDR3: CASRPGDRPTYGYTF. CDR3 DNA sequence: TGTGCCAGCAGACCAGGGGACAGGCCTACCTATGGCTACACCTTC.

CDR3 in DNA: TGTGCCAGCAGCTTGTCGAGACAGGGGCCGCGACAGCCCCAGCATTTT. Translating gives CASSLSRQGPRQPQHF. The V and J genes are TRBV5-6 and TRBJ1-5; 8 bases are shared with TRBD1. Germline V gene data show CDR1 as SGHDT and CDR2 as YYEEEE. Trimming took 1 base from V and 7 from J; bases not matched to a gene: 10. The CDR3 length is 16 residues.

This clone was picked up a small number of times. This chain uses TRBV7-3 with TRBJ2-1, with D uncertain. The CDR3 is made up of 14 amino acids. Trimming pared 2 bases from V and 5 bases from J, leaving 10 bases between. Germline V gene data show CDR1 as SGHTA and CDR2 as FQGTGA. This CDR3 reads CASSLSRSHNEQFF. CDR3 sequence (DNA): TGTGCCAGCAGCTTATCTCGTAGTCACAATGAGCAGTTCTTC. The full variable domain, completed using reference TRBV7-3 and TRBJ2-1, is GAGVSQTPSNKVTEKGKYVELRCDPISGHTALYWYRQSLGQGPEFLIYFQGTGAADDSGLPNDRFFAVRPEGSVSTLKIQRTERGDSAVYLCASSLSRSHNEQFFGPGTRLTVL.

This clone came up once. The J gene is TRBJ2-3, the V gene TRBV28; D tentatively reads TRBD1 or TRBD2 (5 bases each). V shed 4 bases and J shed 0 bases, with 5 bases lying between them. The CDR3 covers 13 residues. Germline assignment: CDR1 MDHEN and CDR2 SYDVKM. The CDR3 loop reads CASSWDSTDTQYF. The CDR3 nucleotides read TGTGCCAGCAGTTGGGACAGCACAGATACGCAGTATTTT.

The chain couples TRBV6-5 to TRBJ2-7; 13 bases agree with TRBD2. V dropped 8 bases and J dropped 2; count of bases not matched to a gene: 6. The CDR3 has 15 residues. CDR1 and CDR2 (germline): MNHEY, SVGAGI. CDR3 sequence reads: CASCGLAGAPYEQYF. The CDR3 DNA sequence: TGTGCCAGCTGCGGACTAGCGGGAGCTCCCTACGAGCAGTACTTC.

This chain connects TRBV7-3 to TRBJ2-3, with D tentatively TRBD2 (5 bases). The CDR3 is 13 residues long. V dropped 5 bases and J dropped 9 bases, with 15 bases sitting between them. Germline V gene lookup returns CDR1 SGHTA and CDR2 FQGTGA. This chain's CDR3 is CASSNYRLSTQYF. The CDR3 nucleotides read TGTGCCAGCAGCAACTACAGACTAAGCACGCAGTATTTT.